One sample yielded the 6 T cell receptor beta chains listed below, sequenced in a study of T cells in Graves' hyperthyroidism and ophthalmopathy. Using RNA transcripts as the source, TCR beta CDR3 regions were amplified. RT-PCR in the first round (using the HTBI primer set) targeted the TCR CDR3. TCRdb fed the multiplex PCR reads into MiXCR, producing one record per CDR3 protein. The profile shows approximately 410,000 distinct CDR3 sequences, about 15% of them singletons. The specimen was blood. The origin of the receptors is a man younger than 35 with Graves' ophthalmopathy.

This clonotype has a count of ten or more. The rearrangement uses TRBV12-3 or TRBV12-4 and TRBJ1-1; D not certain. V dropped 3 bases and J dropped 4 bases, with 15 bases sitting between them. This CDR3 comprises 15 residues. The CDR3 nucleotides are TGTGCCAGCAGTTTCCGGTGGGATCCGGCCACTGAAGCTTTCTTT. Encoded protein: CASSFRWDPATEAFF.

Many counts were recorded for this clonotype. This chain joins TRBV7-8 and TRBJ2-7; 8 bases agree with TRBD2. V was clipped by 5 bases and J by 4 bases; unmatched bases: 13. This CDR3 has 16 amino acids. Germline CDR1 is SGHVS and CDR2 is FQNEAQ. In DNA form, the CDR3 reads TGTGCCAGCAGCCCGGGAGGGAGGAGGGAGACTTACGAGCAGTACTTC. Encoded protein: CASSPGGRRETYEQYF.

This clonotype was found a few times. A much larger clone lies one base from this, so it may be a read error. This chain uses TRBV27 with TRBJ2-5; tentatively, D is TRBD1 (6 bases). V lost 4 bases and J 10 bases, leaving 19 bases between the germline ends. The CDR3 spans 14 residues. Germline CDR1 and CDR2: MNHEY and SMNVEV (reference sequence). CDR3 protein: CASSSGTRGKIQYF. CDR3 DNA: TGTGCCAGCAGTTCAGGGACCAGGGGCAAGATCCAGTACTTC.

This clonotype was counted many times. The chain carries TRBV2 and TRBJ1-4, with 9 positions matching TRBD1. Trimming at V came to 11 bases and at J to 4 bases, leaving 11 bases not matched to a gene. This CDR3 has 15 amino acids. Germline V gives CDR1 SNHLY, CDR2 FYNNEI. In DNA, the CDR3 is TGTGCCTCGGAGTTCACAGGGGGCGTTAATGAAAAACTGTTTTTT. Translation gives CASEFTGGVNEKLFF.

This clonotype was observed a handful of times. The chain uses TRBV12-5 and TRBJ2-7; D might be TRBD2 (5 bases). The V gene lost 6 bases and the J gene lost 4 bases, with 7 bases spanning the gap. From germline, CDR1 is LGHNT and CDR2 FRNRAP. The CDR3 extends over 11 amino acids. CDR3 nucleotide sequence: TGTGCTAGTGGGGAGGTGTACGAGCAGTACTTC. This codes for CASGEVYEQYF.

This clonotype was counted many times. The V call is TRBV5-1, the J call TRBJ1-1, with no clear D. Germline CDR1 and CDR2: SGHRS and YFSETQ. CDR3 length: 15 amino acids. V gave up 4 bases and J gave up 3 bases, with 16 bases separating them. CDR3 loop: CASSPLEGRDTEAFF. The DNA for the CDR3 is TGCGCCAGCAGCCCCCTGGAGGGTAGGGACACTGAAGCTTTCTTT.